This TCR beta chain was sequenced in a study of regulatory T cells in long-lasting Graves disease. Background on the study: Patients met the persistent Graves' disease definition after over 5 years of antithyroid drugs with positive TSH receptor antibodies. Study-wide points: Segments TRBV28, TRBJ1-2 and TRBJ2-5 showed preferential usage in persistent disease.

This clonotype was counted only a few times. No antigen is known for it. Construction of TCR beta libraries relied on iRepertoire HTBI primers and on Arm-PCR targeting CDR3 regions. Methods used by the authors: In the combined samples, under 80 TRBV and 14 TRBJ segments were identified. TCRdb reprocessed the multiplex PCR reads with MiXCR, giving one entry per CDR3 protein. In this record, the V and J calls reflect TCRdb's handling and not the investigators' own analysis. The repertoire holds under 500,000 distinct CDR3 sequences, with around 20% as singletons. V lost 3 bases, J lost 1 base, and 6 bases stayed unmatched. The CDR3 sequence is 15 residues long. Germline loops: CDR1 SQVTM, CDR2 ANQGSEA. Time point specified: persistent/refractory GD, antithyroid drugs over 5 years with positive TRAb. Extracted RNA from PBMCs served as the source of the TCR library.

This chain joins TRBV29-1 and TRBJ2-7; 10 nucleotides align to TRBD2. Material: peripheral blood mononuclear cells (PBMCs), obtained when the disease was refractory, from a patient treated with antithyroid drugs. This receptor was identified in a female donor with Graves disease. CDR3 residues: CSVDKREGPSYEQYF. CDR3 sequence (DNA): TGCAGCGTTGACAAGCGGGAGGGCCCATCCTACGAGCAGTACTTC.